These T cell receptor beta chains were read from a single sample in a study of cytomegalovirus exposure and HLA in healthy donors. Profiled with immunoSEQ multiplex PCR; TCRdb holds only in-frame clones, not every one. This table holds roughly 180,000 clones, 75% to 85% found once. Sequencing input: PBMCs. These receptors originate from a woman younger than 35 in good health and CMV-seropositive. Each CDR3 is given with its conserved first and last residue. D genes are given only for firm matches. Not all rows give a size; the values are once, few, many and, for expanded clones, a class.

abundance | j_gene | v_gene | d_gene | CDR3aa | CDR3nt
NA | TRBJ2-5 | TRBV7-9 | TRBD2 | CSAGLVSETQYF | TGTTCCGCAGGACTAGTTTCTGAGACCCAGTACTTC
NA | TRBJ2-3 | TRBV4-1 | TRBD2 | CASSLIGNVLAGNTDTQYF | TGCGCCAGCAGCCTGATCGGGAATGTACTAGCGGGAAACACAGATACGCAGTATTTT
NA | TRBJ1-6 | TRBV30 | TRBD1 | CAWTGTGFPLHF | TGTGCCTGGACCGGGACAGGTTTTCCCCTCCACTTT
NA | TRBJ2-5 | TRBV30 | TRBD2 | CAWSPGGRETQYF | TGTGCCTGGAGCCCCGGGGGGAGGGAGACCCAGTACTTC
few | TRBJ2-1 | TRBV29-1 | TRBD1 | CSVDRTGVNEQFF | TGCAGCGTTGACAGGACAGGGGTCAATGAGCAGTTCTTC
NA | TRBJ1-2 | TRBV4-3 | TRBD1 | CASSPGTGDWYGYTF | TGCGCCAGCAGCCCCGGGACAGGGGATTGGTATGGCTACACCTTC
few | TRBJ2-3 | TRBV6-1 | NA | CASSEALGGTDTQYF | TGTGCCAGCAGTGAAGCATTAGGGGGCACAGATACGCAGTATTTT
NA | TRBJ2-7 | TRBV5-1 | NA | CASSLGQTIYEQYF | TGCGCCAGCAGCTTGGGACAGACCATCTACGAGCAGTACTTC
NA | TRBJ2-3 | TRBV9 | NA | CASSEMDREGNTQYF | TGTGCCAGCAGCGAGATGGACAGGGAGGGAAATACGCAGTATTTT
once | TRBJ1-5 | TRBV4-1 | NA | CASSARDLRAVGNQPQHF | TGCGCCAGCAGCGCGCGGGACCTCAGGGCCGTTGGAAATCAGCCCCAGCATTTT
NA | TRBJ2-5 | TRBV11-3 | NA | CASSRWEAETQYF | TGTGCCAGCAGCCGCTGGGAGGCCGAGACCCAGTACTTC
NA | TRBJ1-5 | TRBV2 | TRBD1 | CASRGTVQHF | TGTGCCAGCAGGGGGACAGTCCAGCATTTT
NA | TRBJ2-3 | TRBV6-4 | TRBD2 | CASSSGGALADTQYF | TGTGCCAGTAGCAGCGGGGGGGCCCTCGCAGATACGCAGTATTTT
NA | TRBJ1-3 | TRBV19 | NA | CASSTTVSGNTIYF | TGTGCCAGTAGTACGACAGTTTCTGGAAACACCATATATTTT
NA | TRBJ1-3 | TRBV6-6 | NA | CASLSGGSGNTIYF | TGTGCCAGCTTATCGGGGGGCTCTGGAAACACCATATATTTT
NA | TRBJ1-3 | TRBV5-1 | NA | CASSLRADTSSGNTIYF | TGCGCCAGCAGCCTGCGCGCCGACACCTCCTCTGGAAACACCATATATTTT
NA | TRBJ1-1 | TRBV5-1 | NA | CASSLAGSQIAEAFF | TGCGCCAGCAGCTTGGCCGGGTCTCAGATCGCTGAAGCTTTCTTT
NA | TRBJ2-3 | TRBV5-4 | TRBD1 | CASSKGTGHGTDTQYF | TGTGCCAGCAGCAAAGGGACAGGGCATGGCACAGATACGCAGTATTTT
NA | TRBJ2-6 | TRBV4-2 | NA | CASSQVGEAGANVLTF | TGTGCCAGCAGCCAAGTCGGGGAAGCTGGGGCCAACGTCCTGACTTTC
NA | TRBJ2-2 | TRBV10-3 | TRBD1 | CAISDPDRGRAGELFF | TGTGCCATCAGTGACCCCGACAGGGGGAGAGCCGGGGAGCTGTTTTTT
NA | TRBJ1-1 | TRBV29-1 | TRBD1 | CSGTGDTEAFF | TGCTCCGGGACAGGGGACACTGAAGCTTTCTTT
NA | TRBJ2-2 | TRBV5-4 | NA | CASSLELGGTGELFF | TGTGCCAGCAGCTTGGAACTAGGGGGTACCGGGGAGCTGTTTTTT
NA | TRBJ1-5 | TRBV9 | TRBD1 | CASSPVDRLNNQPQHF | TGTGCCAGCAGCCCCGTGGACAGGCTAAACAATCAGCCCCAGCATTTT
NA | TRBJ2-7 | TRBV28 | TRBD2 | CASSYTGGPYEQYF | TGTGCCAGCAGTTACACGGGGGGTCCCTACGAGCAGTACTTC
NA | TRBJ2-5 | TRBV14 | NA | CASSRGTGTQYF | TGTGCCAGCAGCCGTGGTACGGGGACCCAGTACTTC
NA | TRBJ2-2 | TRBV12-5 | NA | CASGLGPDGSGELFF | TGTGCTAGTGGTTTGGGCCCTGACGGGTCCGGGGAGCTGTTTTTT
NA | TRBJ1-2 | TRBV4-2 | TRBD1 | CASSHSSGQADYGYTF | TGTGCCAGCAGCCACAGCTCCGGACAGGCCGACTATGGCTACACCTTC
few | TRBJ1-4 | TRBV5-1 | NA | CASSFRGLGEKLFF | TGCGCCAGCAGCTTCCGCGGGCTGGGGGAAAAACTGTTTTTT
NA | TRBJ2-2 | TRBV6-1 | NA | CASSDRNTGELFF | TGTGCCAGCAGTGACAGAAACACCGGGGAGCTGTTTTTT
once | TRBJ1-1 | TRBV7-9 | TRBD1 | CSSSAEGVGGGGTEAFF | TGTTCCAGCAGCGCCGAGGGGGTTGGAGGGGGCGGAACTGAAGCTTTCTTT
NA | TRBJ2-3 | TRBV6-4 | NA | CASSETDRDTQYF | TGTGCCAGCAGTGAGACAGATAGAGATACGCAGTATTTT
NA | TRBJ1-1 | TRBV6-5 | NA | CASRRGSDITEAFF | TGTGCCAGCAGGCGCGGGTCAGATATCACTGAAGCTTTCTTT
NA | TRBJ2-3 | TRBV6-1 | TRBD1 | CARDGTGETDTQYF | TGTGCCAGGGACGGGACAGGGGAAACAGATACGCAGTATTTT
NA | TRBJ1-3 | TRBV5-8 | NA | CASSPDKGLVAGNTIYF | TGTGCCAGCAGCCCGGACAAGGGACTGGTTGCCGGAAACACCATATATTTT
NA | TRBJ1-6 | TRBV7-2 | TRBD1 | CASSLTWTGDSPLHF | TGTGCCAGCAGCCTCACCTGGACAGGGGATTCACCCCTCCACTTT
once | TRBJ2-5 | TRBV4-1 | NA | CASSQAAGYQETQYF | TGCGCCAGCAGCCAAGCGGCGGGGTACCAAGAGACCCAGTACTTC
NA | TRBJ1-4 | TRBV19 | TRBD1 | CASSYGTGAEKLFF | TGTGCCAGTAGTTATGGGACAGGGGCTGAAAAACTGTTTTTT
NA | TRBJ1-5 | TRBV5-1 | NA | CASSLEGGSNQPQHF | TGCGCCAGCAGCTTGGAAGGGGGAAGCAATCAGCCCCAGCATTTT
NA | TRBJ1-2 | TRBV4-2 | NA | CASSQEQLLSYGYTF | TGTGCCAGCAGCCAAGAACAGCTACTGAGTTATGGCTACACCTTC
once | TRBJ2-3 | TRBV5-1 | TRBD2 | CASSFGAGGPTDTQYF | TGCGCCAGCAGCTTTGGAGCGGGGGGCCCCACAGATACGCAGTATTTT
NA | TRBJ2-1 | TRBV15 | NA | CATSKAGYSVQQFF | TGTGCCACCAGCAAGGCAGGGTATTCGGTACAGCAGTTCTTC
NA | TRBJ1-1 | TRBV5-1 | NA | CASSLGSAEAFF | TGCGCCAGCAGCTTGGGGAGCGCTGAAGCTTTCTTT
NA | TRBJ1-1 | TRBV19 | TRBD1 | CASRTDRENTEAFF | TGTGCCAGTAGAACTGACAGGGAAAACACTGAAGCTTTCTTT
NA | TRBJ1-5 | TRBV2 | NA | CASSEWESQPQHF | TGTGCCAGCAGTGAGTGGGAGAGTCAGCCCCAGCATTTT
NA | TRBJ2-3 | TRBV14 | TRBD2 | CASSPSGRTDTQYF | TGTGCCAGCAGCCCTAGCGGCCGCACAGATACGCAGTATTTT
NA | TRBJ2-5 | TRBV13 | TRBD1 | CASSPGQGWVGTQYF | TGTGCCAGCAGCCCCGGACAGGGTTGGGTCGGGACCCAGTACTTC
NA | TRBJ1-2 | TRBV5-4 | NA | CASSGFRDSLSGYTF | TGTGCCAGCAGCGGTTTCCGAGACAGTCTCTCTGGCTACACCTTC